The clone carrying this T cell receptor beta chain was found a few times. Its antigen is as yet unknown. From germline, CDR1 is MNHEY and CDR2 SVGEGT. The CDR3 extends over 15 amino acids. V lost 5 bases and J lost 5; bases outside the gene matches: 7. PCR was performed a second time for roughly 6 to 12 cycles using a sample-barcoded 5' primer and a J-beta primer mix. TCRdb re-derived calls from the 5' RACE reads in MiXCR, one entry per CDR3 protein. The sample consists of about 1.5 million distinct CDR3 sequences, 35% to 45% of them appearing once. The entry originates in a study of blood T cells in healthy people across ages. Study results and limitations: Both naive CD4+ cell counts and diversity were greater in long-lived donors than in aged donors.

The chain employs TRBV6-2 or TRBV6-3 and TRBJ1-5; TRBD1 matches at 9 bases. The clonotype was recovered from a woman between 18 and 30 years old in good health. Sequencing input: blood. Here the CDR3 DNA reads TGTGCCAGCAGTGGAGCTACAGGGGGCTATCAGCCCCAGCATTTT. It specifies CASSGATGGYQPQHF.